This T cell receptor beta chain was documented in a study of CXCR3-negative and CXCR3-positive naive CD8 T cells. The authors prepared UMI-labeled TRB cDNA libraries by 5' RACE. TCRdb reanalyzed the 5' RACE reads, giving one entry per CDR3 protein sequence and no DNA. This sample's clone table lists about 84,000 distinct CDR3 sequences. Comments on this clonotype: Its antigen is unknown.

Study-wide results and caveats: Compared with CXCR3-negative naive cells, CXCR3-positive naive cells showed more hydrophobic TRB CDR3s. Comparably high diversity was seen in both naive subsets, and much lower diversity in memory CD8+ cells.

Sorts performed in triplicate captured hundreds of thousands of cells each from every CD8+ T cell subset. The clonotype was recovered from a human donor in good health. Some clones in this sample may be carry-over from other donors' samples. The sample was naive CXCR3+ CD8+ T cells from blood. The subset here: CD45RO-CCR7+CD27+CD95- naive CD8+ T cells expressing CXCR3 (TNR3+).

CDR3 protein: CASSLDDGVYEQYF. The J gene is TRBJ2-7, the V gene TRBV12-3 or TRBV12-4. The CDR3 extends over 14 amino acids.